Below, one T cell receptor beta chain is given with its context. Its specificity is unknown. This sample is part of a study of T-cell reconstitution after alpha-beta-depleted transplantation in children. General study findings and limits: As was reported, about two months after transplant, alpha-beta T cells came from several hundred expanded graft clones. By one year post-transplant, T-cell counts and diversity largely arose from T cells that were newly produced.

The CDR3 is made up of 17 amino acids. Germline lookup yields CDR1 MGHDK and CDR2 SYGVNS. Unmatched junction bases numbered 11, after V lost 6 bases and J lost 4 bases. The TCRbeta library was prepared with unique molecular identifiers. TCRdb redid the calling of the PCR reads with MiXCR, one entry per CDR3 protein. The sample includes about 290,000 distinct CDR3 sequences, about 7.3% of them seen just once. This sample comprised peripheral blood, obtained 360 days after TCRalphabeta/CD19-depleted stem cell transplant. The chain carries TRBV25-1 and TRBJ2-1, with TRBD2 matching over 11 bases. The TCR comes from a female patient between 2 and 15 years old who had a stem cell transplant for Fanconi anemia, so the T cells may come from the graft donor. The CDR3 coding sequence is TGTGCCAGCAGCTCCTCCCGAAGACTAGCGGGGTACAATGAGCAGTTCTTC. Translating it yields CASSSSRRLAGYNEQFF.